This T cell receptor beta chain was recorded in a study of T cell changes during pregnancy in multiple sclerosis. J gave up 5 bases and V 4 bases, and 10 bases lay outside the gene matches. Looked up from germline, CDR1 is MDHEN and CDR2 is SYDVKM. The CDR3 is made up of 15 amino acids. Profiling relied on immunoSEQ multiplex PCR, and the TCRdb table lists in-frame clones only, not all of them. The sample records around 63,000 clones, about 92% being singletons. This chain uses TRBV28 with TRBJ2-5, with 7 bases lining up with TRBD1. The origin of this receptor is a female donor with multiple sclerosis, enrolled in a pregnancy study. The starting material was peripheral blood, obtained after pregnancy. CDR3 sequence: CASSSNRGRGETQYF. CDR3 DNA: TGTGCCAGCAGTTCTAATAGGGGGCGCGGGGAGACCCAGTACTTC.